One and the same sample provided the 13 T cell receptor beta chains below, sequenced in a study of blood T cells in healthy people across ages. The use of a sample-barcoded 5' primer and a J-beta primer mix characterized a second PCR of roughly 7 to 12 cycles. TCRdb re-derived calls from the 5' RACE reads in MiXCR, one entry per CDR3 protein. The sample lists more than 650,000 distinct CDR3 sequences, about 20% occurring once. The specimen sequenced was blood. These receptors originate from a man in his sixties or seventies in good health.

This clonotype occurred a few times. The chain recombines TRBV30 with TRBJ1-6; D gene unclear. V lost 3 bases, J lost 8 bases, and 11 bases lay in between. The CDR3 covers 13 residues. Germline V gives CDR1 GTSNPN, CDR2 SVGIG (reference sequence). The DNA of the CDR3 is TGTGCCTGGAGAGGCCAGACCTATTCACCCCTCCACTTT. Protein: CAWRGQTYSPLHF.

In its sample, this clonotype was seen a few times. The rearrangement joins TRBV28 to TRBJ2-1, with 11 nucleotides matching TRBD1. Near its end, the DNA agrees better with TRBJ2-7, so the J call may be wrong. The length of the CDR3 is 14 residues. Germline V CDR1 and CDR2: MDHEN, SYDVKM. CDR3 protein: CASSVDRGRYEQYF. DNA for the CDR3: TGTGCCAGCAGTGTGGACAGGGGGCGGTACGAGCAGTACTTC.

The chain's CDR3 is CASSESRSSGNTIYF. The CDR3, as DNA: TGTGCCAGCAGTGAAAGTCGCAGCTCTGGAAACACCATATATTTT. V usage is TRBV2 and J usage is TRBJ1-3; D is ambiguous. The germline V gene has CDR1 SNHLY and CDR2 FYNNEI. Trimming cost V 2 bases and J 0 bases, with 8 bases left between them. The CDR3 is 15 amino acids.

The V call is TRBV2, the J call TRBJ2-5; TRBD1 matches 7 bases. The better agreement between TRBJ2-7 and the DNA end casts doubt on the J call. Germline assignment: CDR1 SNHLY and CDR2 FYNNEI. The CDR3 runs 13 residues. The DNA of the CDR3 is TGTGCCAGCAAACCGACAGGGACCTACGAGCAGTACGTC. It codes for CASKPTGTYEQYV.

The sample holds a few counts of this clonotype. The CDR3 DNA reads as TGTGCCAGCAGTTCCGGCCCGTACCAAGAGACCCAGTACTTC. Residues: CASSSGPYQETQYF. The chain uses TRBV11-2 and TRBJ2-5; D is undetermined. CDR3 length: 14 residues. Germline values: CDR1 SGHAT, CDR2 FQNNGV. V gave up 6 bases and J gave up 0 bases, with 11 bases separating them.

This clonotype appeared many times. This chain links TRBV20-1 with TRBJ1-5; a possible D gene is TRBD1 (6 bases). This CDR3 is 13 amino acids long. Germline CDR1 reads DFQATT; CDR2 reads SNEGSKA (reference sequence). The CDR3 coding sequence is TGCGCGGCCGGGACACATAGCAATCAGCCCCAGCATTTT. It translates to CAAGTHSNQPQHF.

This clonotype came up a few times. The J gene is TRBJ1-5, the V gene TRBV29-1; D perhaps matches TRBD1 (5 bases). The CDR3 extends over 12 amino acids. V shed 4 bases and J shed 11 bases, with 15 bases lying between them. The germline V gene has CDR1 SQVTM and CDR2 ANQGSEA. The CDR3 coding sequence is TGCAGCGTTGGGGGCGGAGATCAAGCCCAGCATTTT. Translation: CSVGGGDQAQHF.

The CDR3 coding sequence is TGCGCCAGCGGGACATTTGGCAATCAGCCCCAGCATTTT. It encodes CASGTFGNQPQHF. The rearrangement links TRBV4-3 to TRBJ1-5, with D perhaps matching TRBD1 (6 bases). The CDR3 length is 13 residues. Trimming took 8 bases from V and 2 from J, leaving 10 bases between them. Germline V gene sequence: CDR1 LGHNA, CDR2 YSLEER.

This rearrangement joins TRBV19 to TRBJ1-5, with D possibly TRBD1 on 5 matching bases. The V end lost 6 bases, the J end lost 0 bases, and 9 bases lay between the germline ends. This CDR3 region has 14 residues. Per germline, CDR1 LNHDA and CDR2 SQIVND (reference sequence). DNA for the CDR3: TGTGCCAGTAGGCAGGGTTATAGCAATCAGCCCCAGCATTTT. Translation: CASRQGYSNQPQHF.

The chain combines TRBV5-1 with TRBJ2-1; D possibly corresponds to TRBD1 (5 bases). V lost 0 bases, J lost 4 bases, and 11 bases lay in between. Germline V gene data show CDR1 as SGHRS and CDR2 as YFSETQ. The CDR3 has 15 amino acids. The CDR3: CASSLGPSGYNEQFF. The CDR3 DNA is TGCGCCAGCAGCTTGGGACCTTCAGGGTACAATGAGCAGTTCTTC.

This clonotype was seen more than once but under ten times. The chain joins TRBV29-1 to TRBJ2-4; tentatively, D is TRBD1 (8 bases). Germline lookup yields CDR1 SQVTM and CDR2 ANQGSEA. The CDR3 is 14 amino acids. V lost 6 bases, J lost 5 bases, and 17 bases lay in between. The CDR3 here is CSVAETGGENIQYF. The DNA for the CDR3 is TGCAGCGTCGCCGAAACAGGGGGGGAAAACATTCAGTACTTC.

The chain recombines TRBV5-1 with TRBJ1-1; 8 bases match TRBD1. V lost 4 bases, J lost 5 bases, and 4 bases stayed unmatched. The CDR3 extends over 13 amino acids. Germline CDR1 SGHRS, CDR2 YFSETQ. The CDR3 bases are TGCGCCAGCAGCCAACAGGGGGTTACTGAAGCTTTCTTT. It specifies CASSQQGVTEAFF.

CDR3 sequence (DNA): TGCGCCAGCAGTGATGGGGGGGCCATCGGAAAGACCCAGTACTTC. Translation gives CASSDGGAIGKTQYF. The chain is built from TRBV10-1 and TRBJ2-1, with TRBD2 as a possible D gene (7 bases). Near its end, the DNA agrees better with TRBJ2-5, so the J call may be wrong. CDR1 is WNHNN and CDR2 is SYGVQD in the germline V gene (reference sequence). The CDR3 extends over 15 amino acids.